This TCR beta chain was obtained from a study of CD8 T cells in Susac syndrome. Blood CD8+ and CD4+ T cells underwent high-throughput TCR beta sequencing. TEMRA cells underwent FACS enrichment and CD8+ and CD4+ T cells underwent negative isolation. As concerns this clonotype: As yet, its antigen is unknown.

Reverse transcription of about 0.5 to 1 ug RNA was carried out with random hexamers. Across 54 Vbeta and 13 Jbeta, immunoSEQ multiplex PCR amplified TCR beta CDR3. TCRdb itself ran the immunoSEQ multiplex PCR reads through MiXCR, one entry per CDR3 protein. This repertoire shows more than 130,000 distinct CDR3 sequences, roughly 94% found once; its top ten account for approximately 0.25%. General study points: The number of individuals included in the study's TCR sequencing and HLA analysis was acknowledged as relatively small.

This TCR derives from a human donor in good health. Material: CD8+ T cells from PBMCs.

The CDR3 bases are TGTGCCAGCAGCCTCCCGGGGGACAGGACCTACGAGCAGTACTTC. Amino acids: CASSLPGDRTYEQYF. The chain employs TRBV5-4 and TRBJ2-7; 8 bases are a match to TRBD1. This CDR3 has 15 amino acids. CDR1 is SGHNT, CDR2 YYREEE, per germline (reference sequence). V trimming: 4 bases; J trimming: 2 bases; junction bases outside the gene matches: 8.